Here is one T cell receptor (beta chain) with its context. Its antigen is unknown. This sample is drawn from a study of immune cell composition in non-small cell lung cancer. Some clones are missing from TCRdb's copy, which holds only in-frame ones; the method was immunoSEQ multiplex PCR. The sample holds around 8,400 clones, 65% to 75% seen once. General study findings and limits: Lung adenocarcinomas had lower top 10 clone scores and clonality than squamous tumours.

The specimen sequenced was lung tumor tissue. The TCR originated in a human donor with non-small cell lung cancer.

This chain's CDR3 is CATLNAGQGASGANVLTF. CDR3 coding DNA: TGTGCCACCCTTAATGCGGGGCAGGGGGCCTCTGGGGCCAACGTCCTGACTTTC. This chain joins TRBV28 and TRBJ2-6, with TRBD1 matching over 8 bases. Germline trimming cut 10 bases from V and 0 bases from J; bases unmatched to any gene: 14. This CDR3 is built from 18 residues. Looked up from germline, CDR1 is MDHEN and CDR2 is SYDVKM. Combining the CDR3 with reference TRBV28 and TRBJ2-6 gives the whole variable domain DVKVTQSSRYLVKRTGEKVFLECVQDMDHENMFWYRQDPGLGLRLIYFSYDVKMKEKGDIPEGYSVSREKKERFSLILESASTNQTSMYLCATLNAGQGASGANVLTFGAGSRLTVL.